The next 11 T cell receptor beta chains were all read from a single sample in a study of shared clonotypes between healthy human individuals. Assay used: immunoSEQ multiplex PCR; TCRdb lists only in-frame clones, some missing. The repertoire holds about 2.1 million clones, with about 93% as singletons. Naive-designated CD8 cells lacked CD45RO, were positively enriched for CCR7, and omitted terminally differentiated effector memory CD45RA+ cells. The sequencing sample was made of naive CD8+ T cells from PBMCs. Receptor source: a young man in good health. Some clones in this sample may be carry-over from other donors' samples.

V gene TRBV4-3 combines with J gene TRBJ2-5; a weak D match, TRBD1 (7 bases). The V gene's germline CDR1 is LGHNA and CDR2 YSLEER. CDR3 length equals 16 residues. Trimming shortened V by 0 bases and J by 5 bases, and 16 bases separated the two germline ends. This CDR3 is CASSQDRAGGPETQYF. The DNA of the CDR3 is TGCGCCAGCAGCCAAGATCGGGCAGGGGGGCCGGAGACCCAGTACTTC.

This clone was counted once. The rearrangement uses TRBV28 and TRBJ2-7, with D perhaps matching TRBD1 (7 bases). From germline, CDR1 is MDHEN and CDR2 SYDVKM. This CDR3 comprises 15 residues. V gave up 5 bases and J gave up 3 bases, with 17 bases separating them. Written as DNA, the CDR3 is TGTGCCAGCAGTCGGAGGGGACAGACAGACTACGAGCAGTACTTC. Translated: CASSRRGQTDYEQYF.

The CDR3 sequence is CASSYSAGWRESYEQYF. The DNA of the CDR3 is TGTGCCAGCAGTTACTCCGCGGGATGGCGGGAGTCCTACGAGCAGTACTTC. The genes are TRBV6-8 and TRBJ2-7, with 7 bases aligning to TRBD2. CDR3 length equals 17 residues. Trimming took 0 bases from V and 1 from J; bases not matched to a gene: 9. CDR1 and CDR2 (germline): MNHGY, SAAAGT.

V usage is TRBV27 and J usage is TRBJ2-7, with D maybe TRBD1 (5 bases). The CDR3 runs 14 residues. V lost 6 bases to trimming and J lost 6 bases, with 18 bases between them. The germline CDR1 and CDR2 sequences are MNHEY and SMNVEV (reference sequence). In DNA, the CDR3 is TGTGCCAGCAGATATAGAAGCAGGGAAACCGAGCAGTACTTC. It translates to CASRYRSRETEQYF.

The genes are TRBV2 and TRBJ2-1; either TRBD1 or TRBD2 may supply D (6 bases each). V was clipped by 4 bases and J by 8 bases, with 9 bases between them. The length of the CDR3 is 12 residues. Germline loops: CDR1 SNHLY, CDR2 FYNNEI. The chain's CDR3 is CASSGRGDEQFF. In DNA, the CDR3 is TGTGCCAGCAGTGGAAGGGGGGATGAGCAGTTCTTC.

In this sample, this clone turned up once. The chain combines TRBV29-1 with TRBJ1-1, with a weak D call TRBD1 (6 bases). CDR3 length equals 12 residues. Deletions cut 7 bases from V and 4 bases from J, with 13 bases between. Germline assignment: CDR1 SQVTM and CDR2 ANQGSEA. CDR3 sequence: CSAGRGVTEAFF. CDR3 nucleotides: TGCAGCGCCGGGAGGGGGGTCACTGAAGCTTTCTTT. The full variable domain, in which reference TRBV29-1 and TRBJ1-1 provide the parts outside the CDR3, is SAVISQKPSRDICQRGTSLTIQCQVDSQVTMMFWYRQQPGQSLTLIATANQGSEATYESGFVIDKFPISRPNLTFSTLTVSNMSPEDSSIYLCSAGRGVTEAFFGQGTRLTVV.

The CDR3 sequence: CASSSRTGRNYEQYF. CDR3 coding DNA: TGTGCCAGCAGCTCTAGAACAGGGCGCAACTACGAGCAGTACTTC. V and J are TRBV11-3 and TRBJ2-7, with a weak D call TRBD1 (6 bases). CDR3 size: 15 residues. Germline V CDR1 and CDR2: SGHNT, YENEEA. V lost 4 bases and J 3 bases, leaving 16 bases between the germline ends.

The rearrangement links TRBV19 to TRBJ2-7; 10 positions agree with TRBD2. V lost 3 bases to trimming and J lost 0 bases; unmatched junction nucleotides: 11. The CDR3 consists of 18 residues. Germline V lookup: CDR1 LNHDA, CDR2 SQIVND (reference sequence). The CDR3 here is CASSMTLAGEYSSYEQYF. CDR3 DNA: TGTGCCAGTAGTATGACCCTAGCGGGGGAATACAGCTCCTACGAGCAGTACTTC. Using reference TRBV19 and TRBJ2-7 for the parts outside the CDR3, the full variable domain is DGGITQSPKYLFRKEGQNVTLSCEQNLNHDAMYWYRQDPGQGLRLIYYSQIVNDFQKGDIAEGYSVSREKKESFPLTVTSAQKNPTAFYLCASSMTLAGEYSSYEQYFGPGTRLTVT.

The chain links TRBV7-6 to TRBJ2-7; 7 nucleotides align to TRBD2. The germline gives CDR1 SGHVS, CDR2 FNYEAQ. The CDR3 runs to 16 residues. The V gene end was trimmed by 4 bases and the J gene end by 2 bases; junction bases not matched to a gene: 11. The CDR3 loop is CASSWSLAEDPYEQYF. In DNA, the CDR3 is TGTGCCAGCAGCTGGAGCCTAGCGGAAGACCCCTACGAGCAGTACTTC.

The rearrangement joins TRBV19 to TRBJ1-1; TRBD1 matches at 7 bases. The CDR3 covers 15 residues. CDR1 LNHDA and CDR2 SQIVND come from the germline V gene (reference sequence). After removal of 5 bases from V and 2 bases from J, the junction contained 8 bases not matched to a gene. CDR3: CASSGETGFNTEAFF. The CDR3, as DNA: TGTGCCAGTAGTGGAGAGACAGGGTTCAACACTGAAGCTTTCTTT.

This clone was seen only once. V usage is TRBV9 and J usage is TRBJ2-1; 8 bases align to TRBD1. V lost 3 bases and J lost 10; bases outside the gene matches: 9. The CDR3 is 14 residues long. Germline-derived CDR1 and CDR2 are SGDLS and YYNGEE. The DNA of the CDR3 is TGTGCCAGCAGCGGCGTAGGACAGGGTATCGAGCAGTTCTTC. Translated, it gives CASSGVGQGIEQFF.